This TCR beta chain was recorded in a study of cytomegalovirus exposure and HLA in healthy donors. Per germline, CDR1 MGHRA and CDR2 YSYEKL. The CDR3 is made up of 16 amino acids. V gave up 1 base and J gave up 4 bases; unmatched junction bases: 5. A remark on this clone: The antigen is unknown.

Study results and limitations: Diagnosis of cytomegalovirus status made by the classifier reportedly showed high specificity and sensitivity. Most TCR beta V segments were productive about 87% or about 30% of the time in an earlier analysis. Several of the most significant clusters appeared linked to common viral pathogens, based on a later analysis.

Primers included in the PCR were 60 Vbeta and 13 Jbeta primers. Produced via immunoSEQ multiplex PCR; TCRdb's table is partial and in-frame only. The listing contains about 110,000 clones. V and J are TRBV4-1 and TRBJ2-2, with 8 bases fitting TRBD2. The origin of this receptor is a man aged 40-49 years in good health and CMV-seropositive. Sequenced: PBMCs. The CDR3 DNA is TGCGCCAGCAGCCAAGTGACTAGCGCAGCCACCGGGGAGCTGTTTTTT. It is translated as CASSQVTSAATGELFF.